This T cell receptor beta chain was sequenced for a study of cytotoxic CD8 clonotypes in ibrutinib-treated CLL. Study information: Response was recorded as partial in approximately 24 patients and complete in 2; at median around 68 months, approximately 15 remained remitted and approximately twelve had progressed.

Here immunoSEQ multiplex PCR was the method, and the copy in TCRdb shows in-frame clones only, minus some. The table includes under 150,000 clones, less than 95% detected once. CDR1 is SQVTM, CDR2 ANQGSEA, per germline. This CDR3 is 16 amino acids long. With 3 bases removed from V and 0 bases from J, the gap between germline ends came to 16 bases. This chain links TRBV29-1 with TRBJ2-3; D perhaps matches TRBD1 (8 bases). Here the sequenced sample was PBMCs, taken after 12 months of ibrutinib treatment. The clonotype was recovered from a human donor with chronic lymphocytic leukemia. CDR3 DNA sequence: TGCAGCGTTGATCAGGGGGCTAGCGGTAGCACAGATACGCAGTATTTT. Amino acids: CSVDQGASGSTDTQYF.